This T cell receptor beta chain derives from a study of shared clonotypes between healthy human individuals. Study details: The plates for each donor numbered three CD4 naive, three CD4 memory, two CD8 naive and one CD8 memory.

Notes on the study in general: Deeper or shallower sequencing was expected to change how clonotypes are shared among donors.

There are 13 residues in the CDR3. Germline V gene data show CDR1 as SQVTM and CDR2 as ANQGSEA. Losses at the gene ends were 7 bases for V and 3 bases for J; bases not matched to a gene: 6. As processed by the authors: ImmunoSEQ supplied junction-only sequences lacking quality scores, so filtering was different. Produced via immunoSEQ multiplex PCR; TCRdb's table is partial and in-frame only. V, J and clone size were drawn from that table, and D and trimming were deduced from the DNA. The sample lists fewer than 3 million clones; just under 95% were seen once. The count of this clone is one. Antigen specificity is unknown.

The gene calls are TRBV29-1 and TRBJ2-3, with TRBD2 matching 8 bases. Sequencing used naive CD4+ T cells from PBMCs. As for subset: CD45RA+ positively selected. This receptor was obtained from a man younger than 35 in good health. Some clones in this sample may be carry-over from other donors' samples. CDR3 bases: TGCAGCGCCCGGAGCGGGAGAACAGATACGCAGTATTTT. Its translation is CSARSGRTDTQYF.